This T cell receptor beta chain was sequenced for a study of shared clonotypes between healthy human individuals. Study-wide results and caveats: Exclusively blood specimens were collected; tissue repertoires likely differ.

Germline assignment: CDR1 SEHNR and CDR2 FQNEAQ (reference sequence). This CDR3 spans 13 amino acids. The V and J ends lost 3 bases and 8 bases respectively, with 11 bases between them. With regard to this clone: Its antigen is unidentified.

Nashville, Tennessee was home to all donors, each a Caucasian adult. Deep-level assay runs were performed. The method was immunoSEQ multiplex PCR; TCRdb's version includes in-frame clones alone and lacks a portion of them. Seen here are about 480,000 clones, about 80% observed once, and the top ten hold around 12%. This chain joins TRBV7-9 and TRBJ2-1; tentatively, D is TRBD2 (5 bases). Sample: PBMCs. This clonotype originated in a woman between 40 and 50 years old in good health. Some clones in this sample may be carry-over from other donors' samples. CDR3 bases: TGTGCCAGCAGCTTCCTATCCGGGGATGAGCAGTTCTTC. It encodes CASSFLSGDEQFF.